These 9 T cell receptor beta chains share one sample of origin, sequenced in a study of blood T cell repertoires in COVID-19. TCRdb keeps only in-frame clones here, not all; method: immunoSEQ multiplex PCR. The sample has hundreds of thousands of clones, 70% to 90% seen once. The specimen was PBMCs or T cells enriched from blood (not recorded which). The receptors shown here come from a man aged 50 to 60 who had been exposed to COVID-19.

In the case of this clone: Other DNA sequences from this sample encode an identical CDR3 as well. CDR3: CASSLEGGDTEAFF. DNA of the CDR3: TGTGCCAGCAGCTTAGAGGGGGGGGACACTGAAGCTTTCTTT. The chain carries TRBV11-3 and TRBJ1-1; D possibly corresponds to TRBD1 (5 bases). The V and J ends lost 0 bases and 3 bases respectively, with 8 bases between them. This CDR3 has 14 amino acids. The germline gives CDR1 SGHNT, CDR2 YENEEA.

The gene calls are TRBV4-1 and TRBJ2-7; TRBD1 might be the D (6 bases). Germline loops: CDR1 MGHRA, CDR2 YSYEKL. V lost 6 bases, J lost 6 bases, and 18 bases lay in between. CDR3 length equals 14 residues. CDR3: CASSNYRGHPEQYV. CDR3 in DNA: TGCGCCAGCAGTAACTATAGGGGACATCCCGAGCAGTACGTC.

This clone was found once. The CDR3 sequence: CANASRPGNEQYF. DNA for the CDR3: TGTGCCAATGCAAGTAGGCCAGGAAACGAGCAGTACTTC. V is TRBV19 and J is TRBJ2-7; D uncertain. Germline CDR1 and CDR2: LNHDA and SQIVND (reference sequence). The CDR3 extends over 13 amino acids. Trimming removed 10 bases from V and 5 bases from J, with 18 bases in between. Based on the CDR3 plus reference TRBV19 and TRBJ2-7, the full variable domain is DGGITQSPKYLFRKEGQNVTLSCEQNLNHDAMYWYRQDPGQGLRLIYYSQIVNDFQKGDIAEGYSVSREKKESFPLTVTSAQKNPTAFYLCANASRPGNEQYFGPGTRLTVT.

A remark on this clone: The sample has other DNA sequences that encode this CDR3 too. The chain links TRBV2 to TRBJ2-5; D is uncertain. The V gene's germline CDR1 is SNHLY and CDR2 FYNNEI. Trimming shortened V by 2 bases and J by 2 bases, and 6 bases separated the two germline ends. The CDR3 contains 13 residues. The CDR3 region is CASSEYSQETQYF. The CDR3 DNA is TGTGCCAGCAGTGAATATAGTCAAGAGACCCAGTACTTC.

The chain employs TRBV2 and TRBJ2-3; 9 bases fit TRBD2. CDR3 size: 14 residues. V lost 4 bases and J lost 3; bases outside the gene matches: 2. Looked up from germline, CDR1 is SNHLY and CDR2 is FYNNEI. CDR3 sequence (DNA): TGTGCCAGCAGTGTAAGCGGGGGGACAGATACGCAGTATTTT. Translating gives CASSVSGGTDTQYF. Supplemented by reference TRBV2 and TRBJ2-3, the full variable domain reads EPEVTQTPSHQVTQMGQEVILRCVPISNHLYFYWYRQILGQKVEFLVSFYNNEISEKSEIFDDQFSVERPDGSNFTLKIRSTKLEDSAMYFCASSVSGGTDTQYFGPGTRLTVL.

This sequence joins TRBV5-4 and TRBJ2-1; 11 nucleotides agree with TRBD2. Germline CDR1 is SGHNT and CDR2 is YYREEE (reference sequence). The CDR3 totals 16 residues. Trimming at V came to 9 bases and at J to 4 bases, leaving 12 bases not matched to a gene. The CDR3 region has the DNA TGTGCCACCCAGCCGACTAGCGGGACACAATACAATGAGCAGTTCTTC. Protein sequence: CATQPTSGTQYNEQFF.

This chain's CDR3 is CASSFLGLAKNIQYF. CDR3 DNA: TGTGCCAGCAGCTTCCTGGGGCTAGCCAAAAACATTCAGTACTTC. The rearrangement links TRBV6-5 to TRBJ2-4; TRBD1 might be the D (5 bases). The CDR3 covers 15 residues. V gave up 6 bases and J gave up 0 bases, with 12 bases separating them. Germline V lookup: CDR1 MNHEY, CDR2 SVGAGI.

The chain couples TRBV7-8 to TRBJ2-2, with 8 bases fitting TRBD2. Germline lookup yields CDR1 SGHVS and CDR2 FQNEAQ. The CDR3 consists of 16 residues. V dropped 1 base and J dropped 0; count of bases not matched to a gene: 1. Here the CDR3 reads CASSLDGGANTGELFF. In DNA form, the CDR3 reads TGTGCCAGCAGCTTAGACGGGGGGGCGAACACCGGGGAGCTGTTTTTT.

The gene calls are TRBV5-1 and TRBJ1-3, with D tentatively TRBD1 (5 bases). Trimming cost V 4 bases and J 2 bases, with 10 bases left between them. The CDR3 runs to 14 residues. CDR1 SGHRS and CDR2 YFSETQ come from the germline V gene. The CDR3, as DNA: TGCGCCAGCAGCCCCGACAGCACTGGAAACACCATATATTTT. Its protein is CASSPDSTGNTIYF.